The present TCR beta chain was sequenced within a study of blood T cell repertoires in COVID-19. For the study at large: Whether acute or convalescent, the COVID-19 samples came from the United States, Italy and Spain. Sample material is recorded as cDNA or gDNA derived from T cells, B-cell-depleted T cells, or PBMCs.

This clone has a handful of counts. Per the original data handling: Reference gene primers were amplified, and this amplification served to estimate nucleated cell counts. Sequencing was performed with immunoSEQ multiplex PCR; in TCRdb, only in-frame clones are kept and a portion is missing. V and J calls and clone size come straight from that table; D and trimming were deduced from the DNA. This table holds approximately 85,000 clones, about nine tenths found once. Sequenced input: peripheral blood. The clonotype comes from a man aged 50 to 60 with active or convalescent COVID-19.

CDR3 sequence: CSAIRDRDSGELFF. CDR3 nucleotide sequence: TGCAGCGCTATCCGGGACAGGGATTCCGGGGAGCTGTTTTTT. The chain recombines TRBV29-1 with TRBJ2-2, with 9 positions matching TRBD1. The V gene end was trimmed by 7 bases and the J gene end by 6 bases; junction bases not matched to a gene: 9. This CDR3 is built from 14 residues. Germline V gene data show CDR1 as SQVTM and CDR2 as ANQGSEA.